This record concerns one T cell receptor (beta chain) sequence. The data originate from a study of technical replicates of blood from several donors. The CDR3 has 15 amino acids. Germline-derived CDR1 and CDR2 are MNHNS and SASEGT. J was trimmed by 0 bases and V by 5 bases; bases with no gene match: 4. Sequencing was performed with immunoSEQ multiplex PCR; in TCRdb, only in-frame clones are kept and a portion is missing. The table shows tens of thousands of clones, with about 95% occurring only once. This TCR derives from a human donor in good health. Some clones in this sample may be carry-over from other donors' samples. The V call is TRBV6-1, the J call TRBJ2-1, with TRBD1 matching over 7 bases. Sample: PBMCs. The CDR3 sequence is CASSPDRSSYNEQFF. The CDR3 region has the DNA TGTGCCAGCAGTCCGGACAGGAGCTCCTACAATGAGCAGTTCTTC.